The 25 T cell receptor beta chains in this list originate from one sample, sequenced in a study of OX40 agonist ivuxolimab in advanced cancers. Measured with immunoSEQ multiplex PCR; TCRdb has only the in-frame clones, and not every one. The table lists 80,000 or so clones, roughly nine tenths of them singletons, with approximately 7.7% in the top ten. The input for sequencing was CD4+ or CD8+ T cells sorted from blood, taken in a trial of the OX40 agonist ivuxolimab. The receptor set was obtained from an adult with an advanced solid tumor such as melanoma, head and neck, liver or kidney cancer.

The chain combines TRBV18 with TRBJ1-5; no definite D call. CDR1 KGHSH and CDR2 LQKENI come from the germline V gene. The CDR3 is 12 residues long. Trimming took 3 bases from V and 9 from J, leaving 9 bases between them. The CDR3 DNA reads TGTGCCAGCTCACCGGGAGATGCGCCCCAGCATTTT. Protein sequence: CASSPGDAPQHF.

This clone was seen a single time. This chain joins TRBV2 and TRBJ2-7, with 8 bases fitting TRBD2. The CDR3 extends over 15 amino acids. Trimming at V came to 3 bases and at J to 5 bases, leaving 9 bases not matched to a gene. CDR1 SNHLY and CDR2 FYNNEI come from the germline V gene. The CDR3 loop is CASSDGAGVGHEQYF. Written as DNA, the CDR3 is TGTGCCAGCAGTGACGGAGCGGGAGTAGGTCACGAGCAGTACTTC.

The chain joins TRBV7-8 to TRBJ1-4, with TRBD1 matching over 7 bases. The CDR3 sequence is 15 residues long. The V segment lost 3 bases and the J segment 1 base; nucleotides outside the gene matches: 2. Germline V gene lookup returns CDR1 SGHVS and CDR2 FQNEAQ. CDR3 sequence: CASSFRQGTNEKLFF. The DNA for the CDR3 is TGTGCCAGCAGCTTCAGACAGGGAACTAATGAAAAACTGTTTTTT.

The chain links TRBV27 to TRBJ2-7; 10 bases are a match to TRBD1. Per germline, CDR1 MNHEY and CDR2 SMNVEV (reference sequence). Trimming removed 5 bases from V and 4 bases from J; junction bases left unmatched: 8. The CDR3 contains 15 residues. CDR3 in amino acids: CASSRTLGQGYEQYF. As DNA, the CDR3 is TGTGCCAGCAGTCGAACCCTGGGACAGGGGTACGAGCAGTACTTC.

The chain recombines TRBV7-9 with TRBJ2-3, with 9 bases lining up with TRBD1. The germline V gene has CDR1 SEHNR and CDR2 FQNEAQ (reference sequence). The CDR3 totals 14 residues. Losses at the gene ends were 2 bases for V and 5 bases for J; bases not matched to a gene: 2. The chain's CDR3 is CASSLHRGQDTQYF. CDR3 nucleotides: TGTGCCAGCAGCTTACACAGGGGGCAAGATACGCAGTATTTT. Full variable domain (outside the CDR3, taken from reference TRBV7-9 and TRBJ2-3): DTGVSQNPRHKITKRGQNVTFRCDPISEHNRLYWYRQTLGQGPEFLTYFQNEAQLEKSRLLSDRFSAERPKGSFSTLEIQRTEQGDSAMYLCASSLHRGQDTQYFGPGTRLTVL.

The chain carries TRBV18 and TRBJ2-2; D ambiguous. Trimming removed 0 bases at V and 7 bases at J, with 9 bases between. From germline, CDR1 is KGHSH and CDR2 LQKENI. This CDR3 spans 14 amino acids. The CDR3 region is CASSPPMVYGELFF. The CDR3 DNA reads TGTGCCAGCTCACCACCGATGGTTTACGGGGAGCTGTTTTTT.

Regarding this clone: Other DNA sequences of this sample code for an identical CDR3. V gene TRBV5-4 combines with J gene TRBJ2-5, with D perhaps given as TRBD1 or TRBD2 (5 bases each). The germline gives CDR1 SGHNT, CDR2 YYREEE (reference sequence). V was shortened by 4 bases and J by 2 bases, with 12 bases between the two germline ends. This CDR3 region has 14 residues. CDR3 residues: CASSRGTGQETQYF. The CDR3 DNA is TGTGCCAGCAGCAGAGGGACGGGACAAGAGACCCAGTACTTC.

The genes are TRBV7-9 and TRBJ1-3, with a possible D match to TRBD1 (6 bases). The CDR3 totals 15 residues. V dropped 5 bases and J dropped 1 base, with 12 bases sitting between them. Germline values: CDR1 SEHNR, CDR2 FQNEAQ (reference sequence). CDR3 amino acids: CASSPFGQSGNTIYF. The CDR3 DNA reads as TGTGCCAGCAGCCCGTTTGGACAGTCTGGAAACACCATATATTTT.

This clone has only one observation. CDR3 region: CASSPRGSRTGELFF. The CDR3 nucleotides are TGTGCCAGCAGCCCGCGGGGGTCGCGGACCGGGGAGCTGTTTTTT. The V and J genes are TRBV7-7 and TRBJ2-2, with 7 bases matching TRBD2. The CDR3 loop spans 15 amino acids. Germline CDR1 is SSHAT and CDR2 is FNYEAQ (reference sequence). The V gene end was trimmed by 5 bases and the J gene end by 5 bases; junction bases not matched to a gene: 8. The whole variable domain, remainder taken from reference TRBV7-7 and TRBJ2-2, is GAGVSQSPRYKVTKRGQDVTLRCDPISSHATLYWYQQALGQGPEFLTYFNYEAQPDKSGLPSDRFSAERPEGSISTLTIQRTEQRDSAMYRCASSPRGSRTGELFFGEGSRLTVL.

This chain uses TRBV19 with TRBJ2-7, with D possibly TRBD1 on 5 matching bases. Trimming cost V 6 bases and J 6 bases, with 18 bases left between them. CDR1 and CDR2 from the germline V gene are LNHDA and SQIVND (reference sequence). The CDR3 loop spans 14 amino acids. CDR3 in DNA: TGTGCCAGTAGGCAGGGCGAAGCTCAAAGCGAGCAGTACTTC. Translation gives CASRQGEAQSEQYF.

This clone was observed a single time. The chain combines TRBV28 with TRBJ1-5; D unclear. The length of the CDR3 is 15 residues. CDR1 and CDR2 (germline): MDHEN, SYDVKM. V gave up 7 bases and J gave up 2 bases, with 15 bases separating them. Written as DNA, the CDR3 is TGTGCCAGCAATAGTAGGCTAGCAGGCAATCAGCCCCAGCATTTT. Translation: CASNSRLAGNQPQHF.

The rearrangement uses TRBV30 and TRBJ2-7; D is perhaps TRBD1 or TRBD2 (5 bases each). This CDR3 has 13 residues. CDR1 is GTSNPN and CDR2 is SVGIG in the germline V gene (reference sequence). Trimming removed 3 bases at V and 0 bases at J, with 9 bases between. CDR3 nucleotide sequence: TGTGCCTGGAGCGAGGGGAGCTCCTACGAGCAGTACTTC. Translating gives CAWSEGSSYEQYF.

In this sample, this clone turned up once. The V and J genes are TRBV5-1 and TRBJ1-1; D remains unclear. This CDR3 spans 15 amino acids. Trimming cost V 0 bases and J 2 bases, with 11 bases left between them. Germline V CDR1 and CDR2: SGHRS, YFSETQ. The CDR3 nucleotides read TGCGCCAGCAGCTTGGAAGGACTGAGTAACACTGAAGCTTTCTTT. It codes for CASSLEGLSNTEAFF.

V usage is TRBV6-1 and J usage is TRBJ2-1; D uncertain. Deletions cut 9 bases from V and 1 base from J, with 13 bases between. This CDR3 region has 14 residues. Germline values: CDR1 MNHNS, CDR2 SASEGT. The CDR3 spells CASLPDWSYNEQFF. In nucleotides, the CDR3 is TGTGCCAGTCTTCCCGATTGGTCCTACAATGAGCAGTTCTTC.

J is TRBJ1-5 and V is TRBV7-2; weak D call: TRBD1 (5 bases). This CDR3 has 13 amino acids. V lost 7 bases and J 4 bases, leaving 11 bases between the germline ends. Germline V lookup: CDR1 SGHTA, CDR2 FQGNSA. As DNA, the CDR3 is TGTGCCAGCACTAAGGGGAGGAATCAGCCCCAGCATTTT. This translates into CASTKGRNQPQHF.

V gene TRBV2 combines with J gene TRBJ2-1; D not certain. Germline V gene sequence: CDR1 SNHLY, CDR2 FYNNEI. This CDR3 is built from 15 residues. With 5 bases removed from V and 0 bases from J, the gap between germline ends came to 11 bases. CDR3 DNA sequence: TGTGCCAGCAGTCCTAGGAGCCGCTCCTACAATGAGCAGTTCTTC. Encoded protein: CASSPRSRSYNEQFF.

The genes are TRBV5-4 and TRBJ2-3; D gene ambiguous. The germline V gene encodes CDR1 SGHNT and CDR2 YYREEE (reference sequence). Trimming took 6 bases from V and 5 from J, leaving 16 bases between them. CDR3 length: 14 residues. For the CDR3, the DNA is TGTGCCAGCACCCTAAGGCATCACGGAGATACGCAGTATTTT. It codes for CASTLRHHGDTQYF.

Worth noting for this clone: Other DNA sequences within the sample encode an identical CDR3. The rearrangement joins TRBV2 to TRBJ2-7, with 7 nucleotides matching TRBD1. Germline V lookup: CDR1 SNHLY, CDR2 FYNNEI. The V and J ends lost 6 bases and 3 bases, in that order; junction bases with no gene match: 2. The CDR3 has 12 residues. Written as DNA, the CDR3 is TGTGCCAGCAGGGACAGGATCTACGAGCAGTACTTC. This encodes CASRDRIYEQYF.

The J gene is TRBJ1-1, the V gene TRBV6-6; D is perhaps TRBD1 (5 bases). In germline, CDR1 is MNHNY, CDR2 SVGAGI (reference sequence). Trimming shortened V by 6 bases and J by 0 bases, and 11 bases separated the two germline ends. This CDR3 is built from 14 residues. The CDR3 DNA reads TGTGCCAGCAGGCAGGGTATTCTGAACACTGAAGCTTTCTTT. It yields the protein CASRQGILNTEAFF.

The CDR3 coding sequence is TGTGCCACCAGCCGCCACAGGGGAGACTACGAGCAGTACTTC. Translated: CATSRHRGDYEQYF. The genes are TRBV15 and TRBJ2-7; TRBD1 matches at 7 bases. The CDR3 is 14 amino acids. Germline lookup yields CDR1 LNHNV and CDR2 YYDKDF (reference sequence). V gave up 5 bases and J gave up 3 bases; unmatched junction bases: 7.

The rearrangement links TRBV2 to TRBJ2-7, with 10 positions matching TRBD1. J gave up 7 bases and V 5 bases, and 5 bases lay outside the gene matches. This CDR3 is built from 13 residues. Germline V lookup: CDR1 SNHLY, CDR2 FYNNEI. CDR3 protein: CASSRDRGGEQYF. The CDR3, as DNA: TGTGCCAGCAGTAGGGACAGGGGTGGGGAGCAGTACTTC.

J is TRBJ2-7 and V is TRBV27; no firm D call. Per germline, CDR1 MNHEY and CDR2 SMNVEV (reference sequence). The CDR3 loop spans 17 amino acids. V gave up 1 base and J gave up 0 bases, with 16 bases separating them. CDR3 loop: CASSLFPFTVNSYEQYF. DNA for the CDR3: TGTGCCAGCAGTTTATTTCCCTTCACAGTTAACTCCTACGAGCAGTACTTC.

J is TRBJ2-2 and V is TRBV7-8; D uncertain. Germline lookup yields CDR1 SGHVS and CDR2 FQNEAQ. The CDR3 consists of 14 residues. Trimming stripped 5 bases from V and 3 bases from J, with 10 bases between. CDR3 coding DNA: TGTGCCAGCAGCCCCCTCTGGGACACCGGGGAGCTGTTTTTT. Translating it yields CASSPLWDTGELFF.

The chain combines TRBV9 with TRBJ2-7; 8 bases align to TRBD1. The germline CDR1 and CDR2 sequences are SGDLS and YYNGEE. CDR3 size: 14 residues. The V and J ends lost 2 bases and 6 bases, in that order; junction bases with no gene match: 7. The CDR3 reads CASSVGDRNLEQYF. The CDR3 DNA sequence: TGTGCCAGCAGCGTTGGGGACAGGAACCTCGAGCAGTACTTC.

This clone has more than one count but fewer than ten. J is TRBJ1-4 and V is TRBV5-6; a possible D gene is TRBD1 (6 bases). The germline V gene has CDR1 SGHDT and CDR2 YYEEEE. V dropped 0 bases and J dropped 13 bases, with 13 bases sitting between them. CDR3 length equals 13 residues. In nucleotides, the CDR3 is TGTGCCAGCAGCTTGGCCGGCGGGGGCGGACTGTTTTTT. Encoded protein: CASSLAGGGGLFF. The full variable domain, in which reference TRBV5-6 and TRBJ1-4 provide the parts outside the CDR3, is DAGVTQSPTHLIKTRGQQVTLRCSPKSGHDTVSWYQQALGQGPQFIFQYYEEEERQRGNFPDRFSGHQFPNYSSELNVNALLLGDSALYLCASSLAGGGGLFFGSGTQLSVL.